The 9 T cell receptor beta chains reported below all come from one sample, sequenced in a study of graft-versus-host responses after intestinal transplantation. Graft tissue processing released intraepithelial and lamina propria lymphocytes. The table came from immunoSEQ multiplex PCR; TCRdb's copy has only in-frame clones and leaves some out. The sample holds about 19,000 clones, roughly 70% seen once. This specimen consisted of ileum tissue, obtained around 20 days after intestinal transplant. The receptors come from a human patient who received an intestinal transplant, so some T cells may come from the graft donor.

This sequence joins TRBV12-5 and TRBJ2-3; D may be TRBD2 (6 bases). Trimming removed 4 bases at V and 0 bases at J, with 11 bases between. The CDR3 spans 15 residues. Germline V gene lookup returns CDR1 LGHNT and CDR2 FRNRAP. The CDR3 region is CASGSGEASTDTQYF. The CDR3 DNA is TGTGCTAGTGGTTCGGGGGAGGCTAGCACAGATACGCAGTATTTT.

The count of this clone is one. The chain has TRBV19 and TRBJ1-2; 7 nucleotides agree with TRBD1. Germline CDR1 is LNHDA and CDR2 is SQIVND (reference sequence). Trimming cost V 6 bases and J 2 bases; bases outside gene matches: 6. This CDR3 is built from 14 residues. CDR3 DNA sequence: TGTGCCAGTAGCACTTTGACAGGGAACTATGGCTACACCTTC. Protein sequence: CASSTLTGNYGYTF.

The rearrangement joins TRBV27 to TRBJ2-1; 8 bases map to TRBD2. The germline V gene encodes CDR1 MNHEY and CDR2 SMNVEV (reference sequence). Trimming took 7 bases from V and 2 from J; bases not matched to a gene: 7. The CDR3 sequence is 15 residues long. The CDR3 is CASTNGLAPYNEQFF. CDR3 bases: TGTGCCAGCACAAACGGACTAGCCCCCTACAATGAGCAGTTCTTC.

The chain couples TRBV6-5 to TRBJ2-3, with 9 positions matching TRBD2. This CDR3 region has 15 residues. CDR1 is MNHEY and CDR2 is SVGAGI in the germline V gene. V shed 6 bases, J shed 2 bases, and the junction held 6 bases outside the gene matches. CDR3 sequence reads: CASRRLAAPTDTQYF. DNA of the CDR3: TGTGCCAGCAGAAGACTAGCGGCACCCACAGATACGCAGTATTTT.

The V gene is TRBV7-2, the J gene TRBJ2-1, with 10 bases matching TRBD2. The CDR3 is made up of 15 amino acids. From germline, CDR1 is SGHTA and CDR2 FQGNSA. The junction had 6 bases not matched to a gene; V was cut back by 1 base and J by 9 bases. The CDR3 DNA follows: TGTGCCAGCAGCTTAGAATTACTAGCGGGGATTGAGCAGTTCTTC. Amino acids: CASSLELLAGIEQFF.

The chain has TRBV27 and TRBJ1-2, with D uncertain. This CDR3 spans 14 amino acids. Germline V gives CDR1 MNHEY, CDR2 SMNVEV (reference sequence). Trimming took 7 bases from V and 4 from J, leaving 16 bases between them. The DNA for the CDR3 is TGTGCCAGCACCCCTCCGAGGAGGCGCTATGGCTACACCTTC. It translates to CASTPPRRRYGYTF.

The rearrangement uses TRBV5-6 and TRBJ1-4; TRBD1 matches at 7 bases. V trimming: 4 bases; J trimming: 3 bases; junction bases outside the gene matches: 12. The CDR3 contains 17 residues. Germline V gives CDR1 SGHDT, CDR2 YYEEEE. CDR3: CASSQTGLGSSNEKLFF. The CDR3 DNA follows: TGTGCCAGCAGCCAGACAGGGCTGGGGTCGTCTAATGAAAAACTGTTTTTT.

The rearrangement uses TRBV25-1 and TRBJ2-7; 8 nucleotides align to TRBD1. V shed 6 bases, J shed 3 bases, and the junction held 10 bases outside the gene matches. CDR1 and CDR2 (germline): MGHDK, SYGVNS. This CDR3 region has 15 residues. This CDR3 is CASRRTGWDFYEQYF. CDR3 sequence (DNA): TGTGCCAGCAGACGGACAGGGTGGGACTTCTACGAGCAGTACTTC.

This chain links TRBV10-2 with TRBJ2-7, with D possibly TRBD1 on 5 matching bases. Germline V gene sequence: CDR1 WSHSY, CDR2 SAAADI. This CDR3 comprises 11 residues. The ends were cut back, 6 bases at V and 2 bases at J, with 5 bases in the middle. Written as DNA, the CDR3 is TGCGCCAGCAGGGACACCTACGAGCAGTACTTC. This sequence encodes CASRDTYEQYF.